This T cell receptor (beta chain) was identified in a study of identical twins. The table lists this clonotype with many counts. Its antigen remains unidentified. General study results and limits: Out-of-frame beta chain sequences displayed weaker excess sharing between twins. Twin pairs' shared out-of-frame alpha sequences were enriched in low generation probability. Cross-sectional statistical analysis was relied on for the conclusions, without the same donors being followed. Insertions ran lower in abundant cord blood beta clonotypes, though not in memory repertoires.

This CDR3 comprises 16 residues. The V end lost 7 bases, the J end lost 0 bases, and 15 bases lay between the germline ends. Germline assignment: CDR1 MNHEY and CDR2 SVGEGT. TCRdb independently ran MiXCR on the 5' RACE reads; one entry per CDR3 protein. Among around 650,000 distinct CDR3 sequences listed, about 7% were seen once. These data were likewise used in another study, on yellow fever vaccine responses in identical twins.

The receptor's source is a woman aged 18-35 years in good health. The chain employs TRBV6-2 or TRBV6-3 and TRBJ2-2, with D unresolved. Sequencing input: PBMCs. CDR3 nucleotide sequence: TGTGCCAGCACCTTAGGGCGGATCTCGAACACCGGGGAGCTGTTTTTT. As protein: CASTLGRISNTGELFF.